One sample yielded the 15 T cell receptor beta chains listed below, sequenced in a study of technical replicates of blood from several donors. The table came from immunoSEQ multiplex PCR; TCRdb's copy has only in-frame clones and leaves some out. The sample has more than 70,000 clones, 93% seen once. Material: T cells isolated from PBMCs. Every receptor here comes from a human donor in good health.

The V gene is TRBV5-6, the J gene TRBJ2-1; D may be TRBD2 (5 bases). The CDR3 is 13 amino acids. V was trimmed by 0 bases and J by 9 bases, leaving 10 bases between them. The germline CDR1 and CDR2 sequences are SGHDT and YYEEEE. In DNA form, the CDR3 reads TGTGCCAGCAGCTTGGCTAGCCGGCGTGAGCAGTTCTTC. It yields the protein CASSLASRREQFF.

The chain is built from TRBV5-1 and TRBJ2-7; possible D gene TRBD2, 6 bases. The CDR3 spans 14 residues. The ends were cut back, 2 bases at V and 5 bases at J, with 14 bases in the middle. The germline CDR1 and CDR2 sequences are SGHRS and YFSETQ. The CDR3 sequence: CASSLGGPLNEQYF. The DNA for the CDR3 is TGCGCCAGCAGCTTAGGAGGGCCCTTAAACGAGCAGTACTTC.

The chain employs TRBV6-1 and TRBJ1-5; D might be TRBD1 (5 bases). Germline V gene data show CDR1 as MNHNS and CDR2 as SASEGT. The V gene lost 3 bases and the J gene lost 1 base, with 7 bases spanning the gap. The CDR3 covers 14 residues. CDR3 coding DNA: TGTGCCAGCAGTGAGGGGCGGAGCAATCAGCCCCAGCATTTT. Residues: CASSEGRSNQPQHF.

The gene calls are TRBV7-6 and TRBJ2-7, with D tentatively TRBD1 (5 bases). The CDR3 totals 15 residues. The V and J ends lost 0 bases and 7 bases respectively, with 16 bases between them. The germline V gene encodes CDR1 SGHVS and CDR2 FNYEAQ. CDR3 nucleotides: TGTGCCAGCAGCTTAGCGCTTAGCAGGGCTGCAGAGCAGTACTTC. This encodes CASSLALSRAAEQYF.

In DNA, the CDR3 is TGTGCCAGCAGCTTGGACAGCAATACGCAGTATTTT. Translation: CASSLDSNTQYF. The chain joins TRBV5-6 to TRBJ2-3, with D hard to call. The CDR3 is 12 residues long. Trimming took off 0 bases at V and 7 bases at J, with 6 bases between the two ends. CDR1 and CDR2 from the germline V gene are SGHDT and YYEEEE.

The chain employs TRBV6-1 and TRBJ1-1, with D maybe TRBD1 (5 bases). Trimming left V 2 bases short and J 12 bases short, with 13 bases between. The CDR3 is made up of 12 amino acids. Germline V lookup: CDR1 MNHNS, CDR2 SASEGT. In nucleotides, the CDR3 is TGTGCCAGCAGTGAACGGCAGGGTTTAACTTTCTTT. Translation: CASSERQGLTFF.

The chain uses TRBV5-1 and TRBJ2-7; 7 nucleotides align to TRBD2. The CDR3 is 15 amino acids. CDR1 is SGHRS, CDR2 YFSETQ, per germline. V lost 5 bases to trimming and J lost 1 base; unmatched junction nucleotides: 9. Here the CDR3 DNA reads TGCGCCAGCAGGAACCTCCTAGCGGAATCCTACGAGCAGTACTTC. This sequence encodes CASRNLLAESYEQYF.

V gene TRBV29-1 combines with J gene TRBJ2-2; D remains unclear. In germline, CDR1 is SQVTM, CDR2 ANQGSEA. V was pared by 4 bases and J by 7 bases, with 10 bases between. CDR3 size: 12 residues. The CDR3: CSVGPTGGELFF. The CDR3, as DNA: TGCAGCGTTGGCCCCACTGGCGGGGAGCTGTTTTTT.

V usage is TRBV7-9 and J usage is TRBJ2-2; 7 nucleotides align to TRBD1. Germline V gives CDR1 SEHNR, CDR2 FQNEAQ (reference sequence). This CDR3 region has 16 residues. Trimming cost V 5 bases and J 5 bases; bases outside gene matches: 11. CDR3 amino acids: CASSQYRGRLTGELFF. The CDR3 region has the DNA TGTGCCAGCAGCCAATACAGGGGTCGTCTGACCGGGGAGCTGTTTTTT.

The chain is built from TRBV19 and TRBJ1-2; 7 bases are a match to TRBD1. With 3 bases clipped from V and 0 bases from J, the junction kept 1 base outside the gene matches. Germline CDR1 and CDR2: LNHDA and SQIVND (reference sequence). This CDR3 is built from 14 residues. The CDR3 loop reads CASSIGTANYGYTF. The CDR3 DNA is TGTGCCAGTAGTATCGGGACAGCTAACTATGGCTACACCTTC.

CDR3 residues: CAWSPGTVNEAFF. The CDR3 DNA reads TGTGCCTGGAGCCCCGGGACAGTAAACGAAGCTTTCTTT. The chain recombines TRBV30 with TRBJ1-1, with 7 nucleotides matching TRBD1. From germline, CDR1 is GTSNPN and CDR2 SVGIG (reference sequence). CDR3 size: 13 residues. The V segment lost 3 bases and the J segment 8 bases; nucleotides outside the gene matches: 9.

The chain employs TRBV7-8 and TRBJ2-7; TRBD2 agrees at 12 bases. This CDR3 is built from 15 residues. Per germline, CDR1 SGHVS and CDR2 FQNEAQ. V dropped 2 bases and J dropped 4; count of bases not matched to a gene: 3. The CDR3 sequence: CASSLRTSGTYEQYF. The CDR3 coding sequence is TGTGCCAGCAGCTTAAGGACTAGCGGGACTTACGAGCAGTACTTC.

This sequence joins TRBV5-4 and TRBJ2-1, with D tentatively TRBD2 (5 bases). Germline lookup yields CDR1 SGHNT and CDR2 YYREEE (reference sequence). CDR3 length: 13 amino acids. V lost 0 bases and J 9 bases, leaving 10 bases between the germline ends. The CDR3: CASSLAGVGEQFF. The CDR3 DNA is TGTGCCAGCAGCTTGGCCGGGGTCGGTGAGCAGTTCTTC.

This chain links TRBV27 with TRBJ2-1, with D possibly TRBD2 on 5 matching bases. Germline V gives CDR1 MNHEY, CDR2 SMNVEV (reference sequence). CDR3 length: 12 amino acids. V lost 6 bases to trimming and J lost 8 bases, with 11 bases between them. The CDR3 nucleotides read TGTGCCAGCAGGCGGACTTTCGATGAGCAGTTCTTC. This gives the protein CASRRTFDEQFF.

The chain carries TRBV19 and TRBJ2-5; no definite D call. The germline V and J ends were trimmed by 4 bases and 2 bases, with 8 bases remaining between them. Per the germline V gene, CDR1 is LNHDA and CDR2 is SQIVND (reference sequence). The CDR3 covers 13 residues. CDR3 nucleotide sequence: TGTGCCAGTAGTACCAGTCCACAAGAGACCCAGTACTTC. Its translation: CASSTSPQETQYF.